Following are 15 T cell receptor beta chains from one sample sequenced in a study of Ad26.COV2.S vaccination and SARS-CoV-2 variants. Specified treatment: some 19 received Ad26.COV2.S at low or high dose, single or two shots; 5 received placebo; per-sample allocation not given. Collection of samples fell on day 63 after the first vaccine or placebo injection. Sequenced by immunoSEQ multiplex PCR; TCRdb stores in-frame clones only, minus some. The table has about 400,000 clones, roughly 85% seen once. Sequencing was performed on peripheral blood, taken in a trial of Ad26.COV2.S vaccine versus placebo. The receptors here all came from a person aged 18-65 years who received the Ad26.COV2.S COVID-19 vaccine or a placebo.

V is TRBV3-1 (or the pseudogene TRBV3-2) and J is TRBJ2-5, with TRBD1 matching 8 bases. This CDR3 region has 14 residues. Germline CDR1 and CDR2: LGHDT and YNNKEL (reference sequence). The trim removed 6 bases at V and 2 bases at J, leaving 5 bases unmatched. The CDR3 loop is CASSPRTGQETQYF. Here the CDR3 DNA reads TGTGCCAGCAGTCCCCGGACAGGGCAAGAGACCCAGTACTTC.

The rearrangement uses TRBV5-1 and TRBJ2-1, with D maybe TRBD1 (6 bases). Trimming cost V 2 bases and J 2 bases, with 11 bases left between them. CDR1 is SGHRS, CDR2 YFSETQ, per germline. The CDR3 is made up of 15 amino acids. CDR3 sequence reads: CASSLTGSPYNEQFF. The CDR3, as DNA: TGCGCCAGCAGCTTAACAGGGAGCCCCTACAATGAGCAGTTCTTC.

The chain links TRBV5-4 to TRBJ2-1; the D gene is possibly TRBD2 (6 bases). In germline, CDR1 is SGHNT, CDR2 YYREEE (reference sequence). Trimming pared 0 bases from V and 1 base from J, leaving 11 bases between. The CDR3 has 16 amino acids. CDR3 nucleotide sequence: TGTGCCAGCAGCTTGGAACTAGCTCTATCCTACAATGAGCAGTTCTTC. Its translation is CASSLELALSYNEQFF.

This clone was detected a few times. DNA for the CDR3: TGTGCCAGCAGTCGCCGCCAGGGCTACGAGCAGTACTTC. Residues: CASSRRQGYEQYF. The rearrangement joins TRBV6-5 to TRBJ2-7; D perhaps matches TRBD1 (5 bases). The germline V gene has CDR1 MNHEY and CDR2 SVGAGI. The V end was cut by 5 bases, the J end by 3 bases, with 11 bases between. CDR3 length equals 13 residues.

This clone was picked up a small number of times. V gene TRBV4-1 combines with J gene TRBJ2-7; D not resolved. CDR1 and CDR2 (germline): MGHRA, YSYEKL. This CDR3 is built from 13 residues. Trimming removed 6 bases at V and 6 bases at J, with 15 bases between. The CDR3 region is CASRPDSIGEQYF. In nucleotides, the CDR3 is TGCGCCAGCAGACCTGATAGTATTGGCGAGCAGTACTTC.

The CDR3 reads CASRSRGRRYEQYF. For the CDR3, the DNA is TGTGCCAGCAGGTCGCGGGGCAGACGGTACGAGCAGTACTTC. V usage is TRBV11-2 and J usage is TRBJ2-7, with D possibly being TRBD2 (6 bases). CDR3 length: 14 amino acids. CDR1 is SGHAT, CDR2 FQNNGV, per germline. V shed 6 bases and J shed 4 bases, with 16 bases lying between them.

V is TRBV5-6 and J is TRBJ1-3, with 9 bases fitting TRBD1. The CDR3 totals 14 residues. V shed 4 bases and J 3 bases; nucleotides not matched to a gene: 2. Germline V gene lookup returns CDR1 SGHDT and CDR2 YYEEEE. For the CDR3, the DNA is TGTGCCAGCAGCCCGGACAGGGGTGGAAACACCATATATTTT. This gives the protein CASSPDRGGNTIYF.

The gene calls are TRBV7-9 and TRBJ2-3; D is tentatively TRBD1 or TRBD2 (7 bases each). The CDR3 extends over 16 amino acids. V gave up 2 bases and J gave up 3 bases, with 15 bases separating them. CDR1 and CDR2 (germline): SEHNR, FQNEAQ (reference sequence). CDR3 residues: CASSLRGGGWTDTQYF. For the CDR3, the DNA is TGTGCCAGCAGCTTAAGGGGAGGGGGCTGGACAGATACGCAGTATTTT. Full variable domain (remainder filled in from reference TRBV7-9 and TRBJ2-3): DTGVSQNPRHKITKRGQNVTFRCDPISEHNRLYWYRQTLGQGPEFLTYFQNEAQLEKSRLLSDRFSAERPKGSFSTLEIQRTEQGDSAMYLCASSLRGGGWTDTQYFGPGTRLTVL.

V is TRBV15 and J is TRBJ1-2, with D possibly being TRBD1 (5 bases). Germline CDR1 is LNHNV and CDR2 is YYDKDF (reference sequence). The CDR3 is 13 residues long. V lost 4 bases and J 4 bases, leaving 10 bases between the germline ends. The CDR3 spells CATSTPGPYGYTF. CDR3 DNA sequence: TGTGCCACCAGCACACCAGGGCCCTATGGCTACACCTTC.

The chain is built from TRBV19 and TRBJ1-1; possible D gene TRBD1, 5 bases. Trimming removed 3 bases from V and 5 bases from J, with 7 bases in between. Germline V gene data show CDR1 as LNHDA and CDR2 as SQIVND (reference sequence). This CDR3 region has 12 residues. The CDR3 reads CASSMRGTEAFF. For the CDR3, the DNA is TGTGCCAGTAGTATGCGGGGGACTGAAGCTTTCTTT.

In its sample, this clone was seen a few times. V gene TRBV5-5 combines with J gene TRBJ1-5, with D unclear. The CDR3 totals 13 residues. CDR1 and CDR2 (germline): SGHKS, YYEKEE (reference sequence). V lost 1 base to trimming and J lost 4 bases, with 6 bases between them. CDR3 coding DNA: TGTGCCAGCAGCTTGAGGTTAAATCAGCCCCAGCATTTT. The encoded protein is CASSLRLNQPQHF. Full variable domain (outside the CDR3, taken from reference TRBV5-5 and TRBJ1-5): DAGVTQSPTHLIKTRGQQVTLRCSPISGHKSVSWYQQVLGQGPQFIFQYYEKEERGRGNFPDRFSARQFPNYSSELNVNALLLGDSALYLCASSLRLNQPQHFGDGTRLSIL.

CDR3 amino acids: CASSPNLQSSGNTIYF. The CDR3 coding sequence is TGTGCCAGCAGCCCCAACCTGCAGAGCTCTGGAAACACCATATATTTT. This chain links TRBV5-4 with TRBJ1-3; D call uncertain. The CDR3 is 16 amino acids. Germline values: CDR1 SGHNT, CDR2 YYREEE (reference sequence). Deletions cut 4 bases from V and 0 bases from J, with 14 bases between.

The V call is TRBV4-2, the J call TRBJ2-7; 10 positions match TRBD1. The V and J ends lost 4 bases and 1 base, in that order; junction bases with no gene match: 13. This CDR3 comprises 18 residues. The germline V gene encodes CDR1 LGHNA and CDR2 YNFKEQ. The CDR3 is CASSLGSSPGQGSYEQYF. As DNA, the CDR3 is TGTGCCAGCAGCCTAGGGAGTAGCCCGGGACAGGGGTCCTACGAGCAGTACTTC.

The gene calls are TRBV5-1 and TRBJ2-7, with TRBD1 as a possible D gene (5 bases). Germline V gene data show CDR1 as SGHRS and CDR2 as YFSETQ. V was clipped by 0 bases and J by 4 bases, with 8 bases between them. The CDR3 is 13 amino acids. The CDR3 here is CASSLAGIYEQYF. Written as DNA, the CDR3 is TGCGCCAGCAGCTTGGCAGGGATATACGAGCAGTACTTC.

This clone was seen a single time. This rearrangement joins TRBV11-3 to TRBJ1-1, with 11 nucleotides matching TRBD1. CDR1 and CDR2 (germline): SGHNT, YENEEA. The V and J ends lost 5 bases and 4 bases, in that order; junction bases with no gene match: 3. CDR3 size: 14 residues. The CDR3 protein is CASSLGQGGTEAFF. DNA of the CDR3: TGTGCCAGCAGCCTGGGACAGGGGGGCACTGAAGCTTTCTTT.